The entry below describes one T cell receptor (beta chain). It lacks a known antigen. HCMV serostatus was determined by detecting HCMV-specific IgG in serum with a commercial ELISA kit. Peripheral blood mononuclear cells were isolated from blood by Ficoll density gradient centrifugation. There are 14 amino acids in the CDR3, from cysteine to phenylalanine inclusive. The DNA is unrecorded. Sequences SEHNR (CDR1) and FQNEAQ (CDR2) are obtained from the germline V gene (reference sequence). The sample is drawn from a study of T cells expressing NK-cell markers (dated by TCRdb to 2018 to 2020). Study-level background: Three sorted T-cell subsets (CD3+CD56+NKG2C+, CD3+CD56+NKG2C- and CD3+CD56-NKG2C+) from 8 or 9 donors had their TCR beta-chain repertoires profiled. Among the eight sequenced donors, seven were HCMV-seropositive and one was HCMV-seronegative. All eight donors whose samples were sequenced were randomly selected healthy volunteers, three of them men and five women. Illumina HiSeq 2000/2500, MiSeq or NextSeq was used to sequence libraries as 2 x 150 bp reads.

Beyond this particular receptor, the publication reports: Those dominant clonotypes were again the most abundant among CD3+CD56-NKG2C+ cells in a few donors, at about 28.3-60.1%. For 6 or 7 donors, the dominant CD3+CD56+NKG2C+ clonotypes were among the top 10 CD8+ clonotypes and accounted for roughly 1.0-8% of CD8+ T cells. Whether the expanded NKG2C-expressing T cell clones were specific for HCMV antigens was left unclear.

TCRdb lists the instrument as Illumina HiSeq 2000. The TCR beta cDNA libraries were made using 5'RACE template switching, a step that added both a universal primer site and unique molecular identifiers. Priming for cDNA synthesis came from the TCR beta constant segment, and two successive PCR amplification steps followed. As for the original processing: MIGEC handled demultiplexing of the reads and grouping by UMI, while MiTCR was used to assemble and quantify clonotypes. To exclude erroneous sequences, any TCR cDNA sequence not supported by at least two reads was discarded. Downstream repertoire analysis used the tcR package, and clonotypes were matched across fractions by CDR3 nucleotide sequence plus V segment. VDJmatch was used to annotate antigen specificity against VDJdb, with one amino acid substitution in CDR3 allowed. TCRdb reprocessed the reads and lists each CDR3 protein sequence as a single entry, with no DNA. The V and J calls were determined by TCRdb, not by the authors. The sample table holds hundreds of thousands of distinct CDR3 sequences. Of the sample, around 3.3% falls within the top ten clones.

The receptor was isolated from a man aged 18 to 29 in good health. Donor details come from another sample of the same person, matched by shared clones. The sample comprised blood T cells: a sorted CD56 or NKG2C T cell subset, CD4+ or CD8+ T cells, or bulk PBMC T cells (not recorded which). This chain joins TRBV7-9 to TRBJ2-3; TCRdb's D gene call, TRBD1, goes unchecked for lack of DNA. The CDR3 loop reads CASSRRDRRDTQYF.